A selection of T cell receptor beta chains follows, all from one sample in a study of PD-1 blockade in mismatch repair-deficient tumors. Assay used: immunoSEQ multiplex PCR; TCRdb lists only in-frame clones, some missing. Of more than 50,000 clones listed, 88% are singletons. This sample comprised peripheral blood, obtained 52 weeks after starting pembrolizumab. Every receptor here comes from an adult with mismatch repair-deficient cancer. CDR3s include the opening cysteine and the closing phenylalanine or tryptophan. Each record gives: V gene, J gene, D gene, clone size, CDR3 DNA, CDR3 protein. The D gene is left open where the match is weak. A row's size may be missing; if present it is once, few, many or a size class.

TRBV2,TRBJ2-2,TRBD1,once,TGTGCCAGCAGTGAAGAACAGGGGTACGGGGAGCTGTTTTTT,CASSEEQGYGELFF
TRBV9,TRBJ2-6,.,.,TGTGCCAGCAGCGTAGCTACAAACCCAGGGGCCAACGTCCTGACTTTC,CASSVATNPGANVLTF
TRBV10-3,TRBJ2-3,TRBD1,.,TGTGCCATCAGTGAGTCGCACAGGGGATCTAGCACAGATACGCAGTATTTT,CAISESHRGSSTDTQYF
TRBV4-3,TRBJ2-7,TRBD2,.,TGCGCCAGCAGCCAGGGGACTAGCGGGAGTGTTCCCTACGAGCAGTACTTC,CASSQGTSGSVPYEQYF
TRBV11-2,TRBJ2-5,TRBD2,.,TGTGCCAGCAGCTCGGGACTAGCGGGAGTGACCCAGTACTTC,CASSSGLAGVTQYF
TRBV7-9,TRBJ2-7,.,.,TGTGCCAGCAGCTCCGACCGGTACGAGCAGTACTTC,CASSSDRYEQYF
TRBV15,TRBJ2-5,TRBD2,.,TGTGCCACCGGCGGGAGGGCCAGCCAAGAGACCCAGTACTTC,CATGGRASQETQYF
TRBV4-1,TRBJ2-7,TRBD1,.,TGCGCCAGCAGCCAAGTAAAGACAGGGCAATACGAGCAGTACTTC,CASSQVKTGQYEQYF
TRBV30,TRBJ2-7,TRBD2,.,TGTGCCTGGAGGATTAGCGGGAGAAGTTACGAGCAGTACTTC,CAWRISGRSYEQYF
TRBV11-2,TRBJ2-7,TRBD2,.,TGTGCCAGCAGCTTAGTCCCTAGCGGGAGCTACGAGCAGTACTTC,CASSLVPSGSYEQYF
TRBV4-1,TRBJ1-3,.,.,TGCGCCAGCAGCCAAGATTCCGCCACCTACTCTGGAAACACCATATATTTT,CASSQDSATYSGNTIYF
TRBV5-1,TRBJ1-4,.,.,TGCGCCAGCAGTCCCGGCGGGGGGAGGGAAAAACTGTTTTTT,CASSPGGGREKLFF
TRBV19,TRBJ2-5,.,.,TGTGCCAGTACCGAAGGACAGCAACTACAAGAGACCCAGTACTTC,CASTEGQQLQETQYF
TRBV7-2,TRBJ2-7,TRBD1,.,TGTGCCAGCAGCTTAAGACAGGGGGACTCTTACGAGCAGTACTTC,CASSLRQGDSYEQYF
TRBV13,TRBJ2-2,.,.,TGTGCCAGCAGCTTAAGTCGGGAGCTGTTTTTT,CASSLSRELFF
TRBV11-2,TRBJ2-7,.,.,TGTGCCAGCAGCCCAGAAAGGGGTACCTACGAGCAGTACTTC,CASSPERGTYEQYF
TRBV7-2,TRBJ2-7,.,few,TGTGCCAGCGTCGGAGGGGGCTACGAGCAGTACTTC,CASVGGGYEQYF
TRBV4-3,TRBJ2-7,.,.,TGCGCCAGCAGCCAAGCCGGCGGCGGTAGCTCCTACGAGCAGTACTTC,CASSQAGGGSSYEQYF
TRBV28,TRBJ2-1,.,.,TGTGCCAGCAGTTTTTGGGGGAACAATGAGCAGTTCTTC,CASSFWGNNEQFF
TRBV15,TRBJ2-5,.,.,TGTGCCACCAGCAGAGATTGGGGGGAGACCCAGTACTTC,CATSRDWGETQYF
TRBV13,TRBJ2-1,TRBD2,once,TGTGCCAGCAGCTTACCCCGGGAGGCTCCCTACAATGAGCAGTTCTTC,CASSLPREAPYNEQFF
TRBV9,TRBJ2-2,.,.,TGTGCCAGCAGCGGGGAACAAGGGGGTCCGAACACCGGGGAGCTGTTTTTT,CASSGEQGGPNTGELFF
TRBV9,TRBJ2-5,.,.,TGTGCCAGCAGCGTGGGGCGACGAGAGACCCAGTACTTC,CASSVGRRETQYF
TRBV10-3,TRBJ2-7,.,.,TGTGCCATCGGTCAGGACGCCGCCTACGAGCAGTACTTC,CAIGQDAAYEQYF
TRBV21-1,TRBJ1-1,.,once,TGTGCCGGCAGGACCGGGGCCGGCGCGGTCACTGAAGCTTTCTTT,CAGRTGAGAVTEAFF
TRBV28,TRBJ1-5,TRBD1,.,TGTGCCAGCATCAGACAGGGGGCACGGCAGCCCCAGCATTTT,CASIRQGARQPQHF
TRBV6-1,TRBJ1-4,TRBD1,.,TGTGCCAGCAGTGATGGGACAGGGGGCGCTTACGGTGAAAAACTGTTTTTT,CASSDGTGGAYGEKLFF
TRBV10-3,TRBJ2-2,TRBD1,.,TGTGCCATCAGGGAAGGACAGGGGAACACCGGGGAGCTGTTTTTT,CAIREGQGNTGELFF
TRBV7-9,TRBJ1-4,TRBD1,once,TGTGCCAGCAGCCCCCGGGTACAGGGGAATGAAAAACTGTTTTTT,CASSPRVQGNEKLFF
TRBV5-1,TRBJ2-1,TRBD2,.,TGCGCCAGCAGCTTCGGAGGGACTAGCGGGACGGAGCAGTTCTTC,CASSFGGTSGTEQFF
TRBV7-2,TRBJ2-1,.,.,TGTGCCAGCGCATGGGACCAAAACAATGAGCAGTTCTTC,CASAWDQNNEQFF
TRBV9,TRBJ2-1,.,.,TGTGCCAGCAGCGTAGGTCGGTACAATGAGCAGTTCTTC,CASSVGRYNEQFF
TRBV7-9,TRBJ2-1,.,.,TGTGCCAGCAGCTTAGGGGGGATTAACAATGAGCAGTTCTTC,CASSLGGINNEQFF
TRBV7-8,TRBJ1-5,TRBD1,.,TGTGCCAGCAGACGAACAGCCGGGACAGGGAATCAGCCCCAGCATTTT,CASRRTAGTGNQPQHF
TRBV5-5,TRBJ2-1,TRBD2,.,TGTGCCAGCAGCTATAGCCCGGGGGGGTACAATGAGCAGTTCTTC,CASSYSPGGYNEQFF
TRBV30,TRBJ2-7,.,few,TGTGCCTGGAGTATGTCTCGGGACCGGTACTTC,CAWSMSRDRYF
TRBV30,TRBJ1-1,.,once,TGTGCCTGGGATAGGGATCCTAACACTGAAGCTTTCTTT,CAWDRDPNTEAFF
TRBV7-9,TRBJ1-1,.,few,TGTGCCAGCAGCCGCCGATGGGATGAAGCTTTCTTT,CASSRRWDEAFF
TRBV10-1,TRBJ2-5,TRBD1,.,TGCGCCAGCAGTGGAGAACCGGGACAGGGTACAGAGACCCAGTACTTC,CASSGEPGQGTETQYF
TRBV7-9,TRBJ2-3,.,.,TGTGCCAGTCATGATAGGGACTCATCTATAAATACGCAGTATTTT,CASHDRDSSINTQYF
TRBV4-1,TRBJ1-5,TRBD1,.,TGCGCCAGCTCACCGCTCGGACAGGTTTCTTCTGGCAATCAGCCCCAGCATTTT,CASSPLGQVSSGNQPQHF
TRBV19,TRBJ2-7,TRBD2,few,TGTGCCAGTAGTATGTCCGGGACTAGCGACTACGAGCAGTACTTC,CASSMSGTSDYEQYF